This T cell receptor beta chain was recorded in a study of brain T cells in children with intractable seizures. Study-level findings and limits: Clones missing pre-surgery may reflect undersampling of that blood sample.

This CDR3 region has 14 residues. Germline V gene lookup returns CDR1 LNHDA and CDR2 SQIVND (reference sequence). Trimming pared 6 bases from V and 0 bases from J, leaving 8 bases between. Regarding this clone: Its cognate antigen is unknown.

Regarding time point: blood from clinic visit 5 months post-surgery; TSC patient then seizure free. Before surgery, patients took at least one anti-epileptic drug. Sequencing was performed with immunoSEQ multiplex PCR; in TCRdb, only in-frame clones are kept and a portion is missing. This sample has hundreds of thousands of clones, with roughly 93% found just once. This clonotype was obtained from a boy under two years old with tuberous sclerosis and intractable seizures. The material was peripheral blood, obtained more than 4 months after surgery. J is TRBJ2-2 and V is TRBV19; D uncertain. In DNA form, the CDR3 reads TGTGCCAGTAGGATATTATCGAACACCGGGGAGCTGTTTTTT. The encoded protein is CASRILSNTGELFF.